Reported below is one T cell receptor (beta chain). The data were produced by immunoSEQ multiplex PCR, yet TCRdb's version contains in-frame clones alone and is incomplete. The sample includes around 68,000 clones, 95% to 98% seen only once; the top ten take 0.25% to 0.35%. This sample is part of a study of technical replicates of blood from four donors. Between the trimmed V and J ends, which lost 0 bases and 3 bases, there was a span of 7 bases. This CDR3 is built from 14 residues. Germline V gives CDR1 SGHRS, CDR2 YFSETQ. The TCR originated in a human donor in good health. This chain connects TRBV5-1 to TRBJ1-3, with D uncertain. The sample was T cells isolated from PBMCs. The chain's CDR3 is CASSLVGFGNTIYF. CDR3 nucleotide sequence: TGCGCCAGCAGCTTGGTCGGGTTTGGAAACACCATATATTTT.